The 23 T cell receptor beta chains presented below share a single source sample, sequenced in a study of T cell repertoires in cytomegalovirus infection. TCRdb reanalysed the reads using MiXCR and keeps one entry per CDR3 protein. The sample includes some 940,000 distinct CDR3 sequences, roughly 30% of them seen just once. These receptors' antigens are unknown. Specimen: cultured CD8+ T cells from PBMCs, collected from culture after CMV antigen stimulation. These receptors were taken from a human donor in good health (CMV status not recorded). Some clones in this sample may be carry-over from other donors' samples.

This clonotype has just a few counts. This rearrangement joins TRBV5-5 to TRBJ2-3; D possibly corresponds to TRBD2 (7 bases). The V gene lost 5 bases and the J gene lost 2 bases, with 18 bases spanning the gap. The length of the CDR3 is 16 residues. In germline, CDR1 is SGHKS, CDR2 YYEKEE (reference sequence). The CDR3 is CASRPIGGGSTDTQYF. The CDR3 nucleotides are TGTGCCAGCAGGCCCATTGGCGGGGGCTCCACAGATACGCAGTATTTT.

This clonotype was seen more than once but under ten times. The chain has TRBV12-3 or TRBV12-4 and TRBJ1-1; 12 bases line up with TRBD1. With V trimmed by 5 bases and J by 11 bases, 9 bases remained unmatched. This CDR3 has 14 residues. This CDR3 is CASSKPGQGAAAFF. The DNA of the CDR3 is TGTGCCAGCAGTAAACCGGGACAGGGGGCTGCGGCTTTCTTT.

CDR3 sequence reads: CASSALTTGRAEAFF. Here the CDR3 DNA reads TGTGCCAGCAGCGCCCTCACAACTGGGAGAGCTGAAGCTTTCTTT. This rearrangement joins TRBV9 to TRBJ1-1; D is ambiguous. The CDR3 is 15 residues long. Germline CDR1 SGDLS, CDR2 YYNGEE. V was clipped by 3 bases and J by 6 bases, with 18 bases between them. Together with reference TRBV9 and TRBJ1-1, the CDR3 gives the full variable domain: DSGVTQTPKHLITATGQRVTLRCSPRSGDLSVYWYQQSLDQGLQFLIQYYNGEERAKGNILERFSAQQFPDLHSELNLSSLELGDSALYFCASSALTTGRAEAFFGQGTRLTVV.

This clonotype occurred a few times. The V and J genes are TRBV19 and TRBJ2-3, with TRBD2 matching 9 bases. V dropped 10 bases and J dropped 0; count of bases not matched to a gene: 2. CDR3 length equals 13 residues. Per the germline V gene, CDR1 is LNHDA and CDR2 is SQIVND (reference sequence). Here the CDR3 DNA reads TGTGCCATTGGACTAGCGAGCACAGATACGCAGTATTTT. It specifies CAIGLASTDTQYF.

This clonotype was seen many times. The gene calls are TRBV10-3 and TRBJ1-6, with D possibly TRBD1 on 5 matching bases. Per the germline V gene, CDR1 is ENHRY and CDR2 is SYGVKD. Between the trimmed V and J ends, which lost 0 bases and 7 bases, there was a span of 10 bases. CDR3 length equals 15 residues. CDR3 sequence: CAISESGPENSPLHF. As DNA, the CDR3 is TGTGCCATCAGTGAGTCGGGGCCGGAAAATTCACCCCTCCACTTT.

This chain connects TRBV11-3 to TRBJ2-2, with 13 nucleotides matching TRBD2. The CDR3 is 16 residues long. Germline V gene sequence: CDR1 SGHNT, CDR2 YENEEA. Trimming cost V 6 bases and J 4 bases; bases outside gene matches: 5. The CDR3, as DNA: TGTGCCAGCAGTCAGACTAGCGGGGGGACCACCGGGGAGCTGTTTTTT. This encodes CASSQTSGGTTGELFF.

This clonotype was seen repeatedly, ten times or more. The CDR3 DNA follows: TGTGCCAGCAGCCAAGCGGGACGGGGAAACACTGAAGCTTTCTTT. Residues: CASSQAGRGNTEAFF. The chain uses TRBV27 and TRBJ1-1, with D possibly matching TRBD1 (5 bases). The CDR3 is 15 amino acids. Germline-derived CDR1 and CDR2 are MNHEY and SMNVEV (reference sequence). The V end lost 6 bases, the J end lost 2 bases, and 16 bases lay between the germline ends.

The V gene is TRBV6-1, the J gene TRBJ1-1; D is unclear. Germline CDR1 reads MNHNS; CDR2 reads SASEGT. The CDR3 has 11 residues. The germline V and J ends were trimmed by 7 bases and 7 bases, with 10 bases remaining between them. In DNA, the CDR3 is TGTGCCAGCACCGAGGGCGGTGAAGCTTTCTTT. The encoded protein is CASTEGGEAFF.

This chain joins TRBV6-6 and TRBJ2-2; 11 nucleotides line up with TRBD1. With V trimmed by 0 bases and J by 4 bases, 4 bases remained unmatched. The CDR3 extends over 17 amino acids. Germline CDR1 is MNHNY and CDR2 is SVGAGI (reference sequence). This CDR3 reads CASSYSRDRGFTGELFF. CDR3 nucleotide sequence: TGTGCCAGCAGTTACTCCCGGGACAGGGGGTTCACCGGGGAGCTGTTTTTT.

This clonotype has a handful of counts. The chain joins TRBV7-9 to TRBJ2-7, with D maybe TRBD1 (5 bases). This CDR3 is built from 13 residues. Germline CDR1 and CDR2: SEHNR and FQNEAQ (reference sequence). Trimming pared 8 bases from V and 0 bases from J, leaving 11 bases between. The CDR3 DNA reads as TGTGCCAGCGACAGACTGTCCTCCTACGAGCAGTACTTC. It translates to CASDRLSSYEQYF.

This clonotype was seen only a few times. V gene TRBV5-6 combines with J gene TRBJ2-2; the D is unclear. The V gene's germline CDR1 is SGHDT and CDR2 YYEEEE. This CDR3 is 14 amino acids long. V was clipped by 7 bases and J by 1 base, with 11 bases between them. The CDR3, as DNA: TGTGCCAGCTTCCCGGTACAGAACACCGGGGAGCTGTTTTTT. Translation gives CASFPVQNTGELFF.

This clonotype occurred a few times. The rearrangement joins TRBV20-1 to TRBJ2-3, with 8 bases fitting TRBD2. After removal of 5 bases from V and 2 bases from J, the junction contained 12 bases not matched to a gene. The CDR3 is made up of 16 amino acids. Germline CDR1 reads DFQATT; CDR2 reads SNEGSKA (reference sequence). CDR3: CSAQGGGTPYTDTQYF. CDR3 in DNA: TGCAGTGCTCAGGGCGGGGGGACACCGTACACAGATACGCAGTATTTT.

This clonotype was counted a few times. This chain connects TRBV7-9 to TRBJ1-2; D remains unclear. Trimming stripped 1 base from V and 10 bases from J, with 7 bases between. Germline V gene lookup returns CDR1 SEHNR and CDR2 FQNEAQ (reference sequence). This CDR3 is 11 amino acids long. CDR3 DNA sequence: TGTGCCAGCAGCTTAGGGACGGACTACACCTTC. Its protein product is CASSLGTDYTF.

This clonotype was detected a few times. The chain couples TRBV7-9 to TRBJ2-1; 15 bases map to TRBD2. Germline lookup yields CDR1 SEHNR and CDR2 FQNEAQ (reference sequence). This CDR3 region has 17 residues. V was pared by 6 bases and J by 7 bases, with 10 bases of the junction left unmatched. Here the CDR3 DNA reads TGTGCCAGCAGACCCGGACTAGCGGGGGGGCCGGGGAATGAGCAGTTCTTC. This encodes CASRPGLAGGPGNEQFF.

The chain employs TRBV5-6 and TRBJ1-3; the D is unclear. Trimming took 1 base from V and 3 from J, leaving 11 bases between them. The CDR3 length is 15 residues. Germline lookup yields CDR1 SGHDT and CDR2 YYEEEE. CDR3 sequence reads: CASSLRLMGGNTIYF. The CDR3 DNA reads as TGTGCCAGCAGCTTGCGGCTGATGGGTGGAAACACCATATATTTT.

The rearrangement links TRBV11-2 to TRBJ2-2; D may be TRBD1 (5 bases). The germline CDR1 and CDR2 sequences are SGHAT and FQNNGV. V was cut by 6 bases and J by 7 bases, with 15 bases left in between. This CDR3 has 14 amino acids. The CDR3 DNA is TGTGCCAGCAGACCAATCTCCCAGGGCGGGGAGCTGTTTTTT. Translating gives CASRPISQGGELFF.

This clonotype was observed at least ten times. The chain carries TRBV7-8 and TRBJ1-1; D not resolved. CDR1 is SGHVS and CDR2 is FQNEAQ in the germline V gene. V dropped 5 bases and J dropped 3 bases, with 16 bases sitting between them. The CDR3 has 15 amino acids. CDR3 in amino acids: CASSLRDEGDTEAFF. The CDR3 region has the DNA TGTGCCAGCAGCCTAAGGGATGAGGGCGACACTGAAGCTTTCTTT.

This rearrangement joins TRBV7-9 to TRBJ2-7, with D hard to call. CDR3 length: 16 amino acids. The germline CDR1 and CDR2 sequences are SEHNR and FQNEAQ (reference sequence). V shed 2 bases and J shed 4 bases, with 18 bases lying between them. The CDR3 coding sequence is TGTGCCAGCAGCTTAACACTTACCACCGAAGAGTACGAGCAGTACTTC. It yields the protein CASSLTLTTEEYEQYF. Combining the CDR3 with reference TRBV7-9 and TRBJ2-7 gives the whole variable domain DTGVSQNPRHKITKRGQNVTFRCDPISEHNRLYWYRQTLGQGPEFLTYFQNEAQLEKSRLLSDRFSAERPKGSFSTLEIQRTEQGDSAMYLCASSLTLTTEEYEQYFGPGTRLTVT.

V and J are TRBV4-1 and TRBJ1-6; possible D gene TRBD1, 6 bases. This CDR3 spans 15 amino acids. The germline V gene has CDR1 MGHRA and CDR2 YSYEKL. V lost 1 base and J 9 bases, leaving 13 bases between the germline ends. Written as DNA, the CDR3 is TGCGCCAGCAGCCAAGGGACGGGGGGCGGTTCACCCCTCCACTTT. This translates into CASSQGTGGGSPLHF.

Here the CDR3 reads CASSEGLGLADTQYF. In DNA form, the CDR3 reads TGTGCCAGCAGTGAAGGGTTAGGTCTAGCAGATACGCAGTATTTT. The chain recombines TRBV6-1 with TRBJ2-3; D is unresolved. Germline lookup yields CDR1 MNHNS and CDR2 SASEGT. The CDR3 has 15 residues. V was clipped by 1 base and J by 4 bases, with 12 bases between them.

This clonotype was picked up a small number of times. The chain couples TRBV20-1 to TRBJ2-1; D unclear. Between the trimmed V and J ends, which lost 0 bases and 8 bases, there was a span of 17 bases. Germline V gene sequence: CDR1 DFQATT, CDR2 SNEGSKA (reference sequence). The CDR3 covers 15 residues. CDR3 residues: CSARDGKASRDEQFF. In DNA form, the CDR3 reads TGCAGTGCTAGAGATGGTAAAGCGAGTAGGGATGAGCAGTTCTTC.

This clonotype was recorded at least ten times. CDR3 in DNA: TGTGCCAGCAGTTTCCAAGCGGCCACAGGGGAAGGGAACACTGAAGCTTTCTTT. Its translation is CASSFQAATGEGNTEAFF. This chain connects TRBV12-3 or TRBV12-4 to TRBJ1-1, with 7 nucleotides matching TRBD1. With 3 bases clipped from V and 1 base from J, the junction kept 14 bases outside the gene matches. The CDR3 totals 18 residues.

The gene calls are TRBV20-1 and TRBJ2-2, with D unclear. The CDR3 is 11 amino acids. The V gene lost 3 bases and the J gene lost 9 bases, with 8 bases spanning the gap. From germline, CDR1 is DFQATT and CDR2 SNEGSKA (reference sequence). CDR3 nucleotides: TGCAGTGCTAGCCCTGGCCGGGAGCTGTTTTTT. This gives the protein CSASPGRELFF.